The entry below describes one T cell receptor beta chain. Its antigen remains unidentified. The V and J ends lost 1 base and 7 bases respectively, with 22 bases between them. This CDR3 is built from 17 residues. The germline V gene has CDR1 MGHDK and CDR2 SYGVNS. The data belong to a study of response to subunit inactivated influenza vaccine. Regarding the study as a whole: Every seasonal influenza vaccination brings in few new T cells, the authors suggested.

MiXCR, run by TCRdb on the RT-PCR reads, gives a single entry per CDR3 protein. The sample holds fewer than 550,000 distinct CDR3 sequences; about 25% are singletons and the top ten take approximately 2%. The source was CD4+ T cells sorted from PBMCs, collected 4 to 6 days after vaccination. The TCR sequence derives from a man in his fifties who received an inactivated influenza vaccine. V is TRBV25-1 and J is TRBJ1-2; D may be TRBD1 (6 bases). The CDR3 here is CASSESNIGGASGGYTF. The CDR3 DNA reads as TGTGCCAGCAGTGAATCGAATATCGGGGGCGCATCGGGTGGCTACACCTTC.